The 5 T cell receptor beta chains given below trace back to one sample, sequenced in a study of T and B cells in COVID-19 patients. TRB was amplified from around 250-460 ng of blood genomic DNA. Multiplex PCR with BIOMED2 TRB-A/B primer pools amplified TRB rearrangements. TCRdb passed the multiplex PCR reads through MiXCR, listing each CDR3 protein once. The table has about 9,400 distinct CDR3 sequences, 30% to 40% seen once. Specimen: blood. The receptor source for this set is a human donor who had recovered from COVID-19.

Sample share makes this clonotype medium-sized. J is TRBJ2-1 and V is TRBV18; tentative D call: TRBD2 (7 bases). Germline CDR1 KGHSH, CDR2 LQKENI. The V end was cut by 2 bases, the J end by 8 bases, with 13 bases between. The CDR3 totals 14 residues. CDR3 DNA: TGTGCCAGCTCACCAAGAGGGGGGGAGGATGAGCAGTTCTTC. Its protein is CASSPRGGEDEQFF.

In the case of this clonotype: One junction end does not reproduce the germline sequence, and a read error may be involved. CDR3 coding DNA: TGCGCCAGCAGTGAGTCCGGGACAGGGGGCGCGTACGAGCAGTTCTTC. Protein sequence: CASSESGTGGAYEQFF. The chain recombines TRBV6-5 with TRBJ2-1; the match to TRBD1 covers 12 bases. This CDR3 region has 16 residues. The germline V gene encodes CDR1 MNHEY and CDR2 SVGAGI.

The chain carries TRBV7-9 and TRBJ2-1; the D gene is possibly TRBD2 (5 bases). This CDR3 contains 16 residues. The germline V and J ends were trimmed by 1 base and 7 bases, with 17 bases remaining between them. Germline CDR1 SEHNR, CDR2 FQNEAQ (reference sequence). The DNA of the CDR3 is TGTGCCAGCAGCTTAGGTCGGGGAAAAAGGTGGAATGAGCAGTTCTTC. Encoded protein: CASSLGRGKRWNEQFF.

This clonotype was picked up a small number of times. The genes are TRBV10-3 and TRBJ1-5; no firm D call. The ends were cut back, 1 base at V and 2 bases at J, with 6 bases in the middle. This CDR3 spans 14 amino acids. CDR1 is ENHRY and CDR2 is SYGVKD in the germline V gene. The DNA of the CDR3 is TGTGCCATCAGTGAGTTGGCGGGCAATCAGCCCCAGCATTTT. It encodes CAISELAGNQPQHF.

Relative to its sample, this clonotype is medium-sized. The J gene is TRBJ2-1, the V gene TRBV19; D possibly corresponds to TRBD1 (7 bases). V was pared by 7 bases and J by 9 bases, with 19 bases between. CDR3 length: 14 residues. Germline loops: CDR1 LNHDA, CDR2 SQIVND (reference sequence). The CDR3 sequence is CASIGGGHQPEQFF. CDR3 DNA sequence: TGTGCCAGTATAGGAGGGGGCCACCAACCTGAGCAGTTCTTC. Based on the CDR3 plus reference TRBV19 and TRBJ2-1, the full variable domain is DGGITQSPKYLFRKEGQNVTLSCEQNLNHDAMYWYRQDPGQGLRLIYYSQIVNDFQKGDIAEGYSVSREKKESFPLTVTSAQKNPTAFYLCASIGGGHQPEQFFGPGTRLTVL.